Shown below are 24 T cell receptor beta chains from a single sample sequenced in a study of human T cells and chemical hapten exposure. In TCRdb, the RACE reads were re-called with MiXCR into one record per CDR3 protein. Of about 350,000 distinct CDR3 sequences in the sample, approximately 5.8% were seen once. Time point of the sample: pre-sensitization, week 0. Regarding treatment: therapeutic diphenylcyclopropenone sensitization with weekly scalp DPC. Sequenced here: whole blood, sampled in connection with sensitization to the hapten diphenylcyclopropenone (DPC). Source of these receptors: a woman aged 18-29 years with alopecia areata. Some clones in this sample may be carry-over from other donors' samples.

The DNA for the CDR3 is TGTGCCAGCTCTAGCGGGGGGGCAGTAGTATACGAGCAGTACTTC. Translated: CASSSGGAVVYEQYF. This chain links TRBV7-2 with TRBJ2-7; the match to TRBD2 covers 12 bases. Germline assignment: CDR1 SGHTA and CDR2 FQGNSA. The V and J ends lost 8 bases and 4 bases, in that order; junction bases with no gene match: 9. CDR3 size: 15 residues.

The CDR3 reads CASSMDGFHEQYF. For the CDR3, the DNA is TGTGCCAGCAGCATGGACGGATTTCACGAGCAGTACTTC. The chain is built from TRBV27 and TRBJ2-7, with unresolved D. CDR3 length: 13 amino acids. CDR1 is MNHEY and CDR2 is SMNVEV in the germline V gene (reference sequence). The V gene lost 6 bases and the J gene lost 5 bases, with 14 bases spanning the gap.

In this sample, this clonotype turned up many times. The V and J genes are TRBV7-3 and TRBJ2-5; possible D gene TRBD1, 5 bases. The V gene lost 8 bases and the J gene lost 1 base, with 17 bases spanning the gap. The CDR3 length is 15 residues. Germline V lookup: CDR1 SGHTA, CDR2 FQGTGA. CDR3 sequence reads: CASALRQGSQETQYF. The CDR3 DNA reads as TGTGCCAGCGCCCTCCGTCAGGGCTCCCAAGAGACCCAGTACTTC.

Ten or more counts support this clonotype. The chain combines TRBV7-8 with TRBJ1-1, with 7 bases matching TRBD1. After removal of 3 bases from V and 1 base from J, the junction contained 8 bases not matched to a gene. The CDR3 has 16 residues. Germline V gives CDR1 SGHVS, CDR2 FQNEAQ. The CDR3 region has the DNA TGTGCCAGCAGCTTTTACAGGGGCGACTCGAACACTGAAGCTTTCTTT. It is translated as CASSFYRGDSNTEAFF.

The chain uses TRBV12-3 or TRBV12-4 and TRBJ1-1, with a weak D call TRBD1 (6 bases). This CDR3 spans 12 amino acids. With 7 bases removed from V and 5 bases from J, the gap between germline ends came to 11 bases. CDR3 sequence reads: CASKPTGTEAFF. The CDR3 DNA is TGTGCCAGCAAACCAACAGGGACTGAAGCTTTCTTT.

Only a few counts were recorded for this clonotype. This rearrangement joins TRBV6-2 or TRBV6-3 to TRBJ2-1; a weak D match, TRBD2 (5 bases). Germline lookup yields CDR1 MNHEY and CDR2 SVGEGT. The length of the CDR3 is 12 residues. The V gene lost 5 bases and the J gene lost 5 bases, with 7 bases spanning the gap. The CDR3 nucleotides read TGTGCCAGCAGTGACTACCACAATGAGCAGTTCTTC. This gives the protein CASSDYHNEQFF.

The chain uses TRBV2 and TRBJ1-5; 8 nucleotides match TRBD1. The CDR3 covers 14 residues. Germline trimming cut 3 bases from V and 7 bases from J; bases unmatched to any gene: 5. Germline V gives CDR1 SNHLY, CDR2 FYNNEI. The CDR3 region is CASSDPTGVQPQHF. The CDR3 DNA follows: TGTGCCAGCAGTGACCCGACAGGGGTCCAGCCCCAGCATTTT. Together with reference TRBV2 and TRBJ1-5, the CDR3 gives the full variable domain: EPEVTQTPSHQVTQMGQEVILRCVPISNHLYFYWYRQILGQKVEFLVSFYNNEISEKSEIFDDQFSVERPDGSNFTLKIRSTKLEDSAMYFCASSDPTGVQPQHFGDGTRLSIL.

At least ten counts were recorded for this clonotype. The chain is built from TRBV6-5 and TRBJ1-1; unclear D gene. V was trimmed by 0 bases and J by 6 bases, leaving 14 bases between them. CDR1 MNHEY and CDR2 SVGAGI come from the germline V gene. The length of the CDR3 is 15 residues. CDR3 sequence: CASSYSGVLWAEAFF. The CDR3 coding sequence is TGTGCCAGCAGTTACTCCGGGGTCCTTTGGGCTGAAGCTTTCTTT.

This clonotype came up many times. The CDR3 reads CASSSGTGPKTQYF. The CDR3 bases are TGTGCCAGCAGCTCCGGGACAGGGCCAAAGACCCAGTACTTC. The chain couples TRBV7-2 to TRBJ2-5; 9 bases are shared with TRBD1. The CDR3 is 14 amino acids. Germline CDR1 and CDR2: SGHTA and FQGNSA. J was trimmed by 6 bases and V by 4 bases; bases with no gene match: 6. The variable domain in full, completed from reference TRBV7-2 and TRBJ2-5, reads GAGVSQSPSNKVTEKGKDVELRCDPISGHTALYWYRQSLGQGLEFLIYFQGNSAPDKSGLPSDRFSAERTGGSVSTLTIQRTQQEDSAVYLCASSSGTGPKTQYFGPGTRLLVL.

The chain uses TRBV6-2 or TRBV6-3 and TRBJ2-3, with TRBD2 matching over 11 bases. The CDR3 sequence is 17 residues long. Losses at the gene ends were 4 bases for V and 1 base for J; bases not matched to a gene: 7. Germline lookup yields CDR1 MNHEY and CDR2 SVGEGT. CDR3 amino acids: CASSFKTSGVRTDTQYF. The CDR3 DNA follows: TGTGCCAGCAGTTTCAAGACTAGCGGGGTTCGCACAGATACGCAGTATTTT.

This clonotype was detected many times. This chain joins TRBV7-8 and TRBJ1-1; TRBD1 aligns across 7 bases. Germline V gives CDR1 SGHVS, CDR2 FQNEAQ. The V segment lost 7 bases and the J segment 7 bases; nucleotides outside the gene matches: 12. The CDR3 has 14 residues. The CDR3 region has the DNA TGTGCCAGCATCCTACAGAGGTGGGACAGTGAAGCTTTCTTT. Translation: CASILQRWDSEAFF. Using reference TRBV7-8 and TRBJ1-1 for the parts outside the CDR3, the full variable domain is GAGVSQSPRYKVAKRGQDVALRCDPISGHVSLFWYQQALGQGPEFLTYFQNEAQLDKSGLPSDRFFAERPEGSVSTLKIQRTQQEDSAVYLCASILQRWDSEAFFGQGTRLTVV.

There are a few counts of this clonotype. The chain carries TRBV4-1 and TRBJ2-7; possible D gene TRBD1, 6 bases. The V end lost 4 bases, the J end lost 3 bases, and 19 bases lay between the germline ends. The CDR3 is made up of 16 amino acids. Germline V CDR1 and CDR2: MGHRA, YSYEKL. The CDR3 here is CASSPRLTGGFYEQYF. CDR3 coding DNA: TGCGCCAGCAGCCCCCGCCTGACAGGAGGTTTCTACGAGCAGTACTTC.

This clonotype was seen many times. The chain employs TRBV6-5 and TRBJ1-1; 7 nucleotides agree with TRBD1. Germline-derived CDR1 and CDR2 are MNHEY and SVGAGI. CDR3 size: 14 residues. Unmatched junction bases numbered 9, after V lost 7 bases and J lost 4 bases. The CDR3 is CASTRQGLSTEAFF. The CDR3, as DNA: TGTGCCAGCACCAGACAGGGTCTCAGCACTGAAGCTTTCTTT.

The CDR3 sequence is CASSYSNRGHEQYF. The CDR3 bases are TGTGCCAGCAGTTACTCGAACAGGGGGCACGAGCAGTACTTC. The rearrangement joins TRBV6-5 to TRBJ2-7; 9 nucleotides line up with TRBD1. Germline trimming cut 0 bases from V and 5 bases from J; bases unmatched to any gene: 2. The CDR3 has 14 amino acids. Germline CDR1 is MNHEY and CDR2 is SVGAGI.

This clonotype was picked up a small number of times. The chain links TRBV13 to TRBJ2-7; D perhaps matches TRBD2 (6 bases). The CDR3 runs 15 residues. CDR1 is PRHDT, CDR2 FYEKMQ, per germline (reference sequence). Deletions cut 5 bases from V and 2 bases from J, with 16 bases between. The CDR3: CASSPSGGTPYEQYF. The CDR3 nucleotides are TGTGCCAGCAGCCCTAGTGGGGGGACTCCCTACGAGCAGTACTTC.

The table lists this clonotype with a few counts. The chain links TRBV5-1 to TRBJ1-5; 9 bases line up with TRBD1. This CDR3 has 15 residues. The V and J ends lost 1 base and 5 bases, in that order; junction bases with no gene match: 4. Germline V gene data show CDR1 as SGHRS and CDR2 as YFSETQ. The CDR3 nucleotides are TGCGCCAGCAGCTTGACGGGACAGGGTGATCAGCCCCAGCATTTT. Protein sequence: CASSLTGQGDQPQHF.

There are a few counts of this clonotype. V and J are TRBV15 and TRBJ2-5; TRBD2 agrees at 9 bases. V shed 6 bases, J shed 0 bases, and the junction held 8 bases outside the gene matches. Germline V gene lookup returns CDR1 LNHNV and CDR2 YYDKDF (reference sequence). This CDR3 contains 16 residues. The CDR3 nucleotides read TGTGCCACCAGACGATCCCTAGCGGGGTACCAAGAGACCCAGTACTTC. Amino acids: CATRRSLAGYQETQYF.

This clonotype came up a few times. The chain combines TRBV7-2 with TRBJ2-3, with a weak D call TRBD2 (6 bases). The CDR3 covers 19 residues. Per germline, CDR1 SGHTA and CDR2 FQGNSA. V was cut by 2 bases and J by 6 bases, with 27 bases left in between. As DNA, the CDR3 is TGTGCCAGCAGCTTAAGGGGAGGTGGAGGGTCCTACTCGCCTGATACGCAGTATTTT. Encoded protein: CASSLRGGGGSYSPDTQYF.

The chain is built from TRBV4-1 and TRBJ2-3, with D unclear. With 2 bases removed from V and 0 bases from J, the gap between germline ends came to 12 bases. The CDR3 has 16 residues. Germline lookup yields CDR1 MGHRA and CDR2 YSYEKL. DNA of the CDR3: TGCGCCAGCAGCCAAATGGCTGCCACTAGCACAGATACGCAGTATTTT. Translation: CASSQMAATSTDTQYF.

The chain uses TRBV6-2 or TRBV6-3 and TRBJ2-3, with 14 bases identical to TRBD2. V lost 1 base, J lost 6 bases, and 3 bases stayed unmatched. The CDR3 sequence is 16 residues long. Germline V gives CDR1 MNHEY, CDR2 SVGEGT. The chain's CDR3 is CASSYLTSGGADTQYF. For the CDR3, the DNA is TGTGCCAGCAGTTACTTGACTAGCGGGGGGGCTGATACGCAGTATTTT.

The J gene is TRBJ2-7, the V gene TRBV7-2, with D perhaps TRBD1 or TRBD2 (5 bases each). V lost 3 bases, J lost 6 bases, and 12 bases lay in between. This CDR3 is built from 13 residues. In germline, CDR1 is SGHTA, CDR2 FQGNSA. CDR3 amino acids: CASSFSGTGEQYF. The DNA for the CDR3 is TGTGCCAGCAGCTTCTCAGGGACCGGCGAGCAGTACTTC.

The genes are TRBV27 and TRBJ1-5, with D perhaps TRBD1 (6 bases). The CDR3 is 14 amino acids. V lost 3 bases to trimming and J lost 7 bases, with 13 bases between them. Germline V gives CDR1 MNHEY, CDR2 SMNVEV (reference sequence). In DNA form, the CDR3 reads TGTGCCAGCAGTTTTCGGGGGGCGGGGCAGCCCCAGCATTTT. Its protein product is CASSFRGAGQPQHF.

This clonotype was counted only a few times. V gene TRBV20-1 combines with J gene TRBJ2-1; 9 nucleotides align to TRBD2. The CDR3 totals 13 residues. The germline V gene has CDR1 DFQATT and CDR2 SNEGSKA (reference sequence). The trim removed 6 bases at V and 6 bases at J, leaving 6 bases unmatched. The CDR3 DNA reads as TGCAGTGCCCCGGGACTAGCTCCCAATGAGCAGTTCTTC. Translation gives CSAPGLAPNEQFF.

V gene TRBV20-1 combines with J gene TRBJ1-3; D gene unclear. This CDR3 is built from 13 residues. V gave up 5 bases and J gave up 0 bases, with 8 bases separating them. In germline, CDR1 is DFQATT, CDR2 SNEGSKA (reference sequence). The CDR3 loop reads CSALTLSGNTIYF. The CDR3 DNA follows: TGCAGTGCTCTGACACTCTCTGGAAACACCATATATTTT.